A selection of T cell receptor beta chains follows, all from one sample in a study of shared T cell receptors in the human thymus. Here immunoSEQ multiplex PCR was the method, and the copy in TCRdb shows in-frame clones only, minus some. The sample consists of 550,000 to 800,000 clones, around 85% of them appearing once. These data also formed part of another study, on human thymus T cells.

Material: thymocytes. The receptors originated from a girl younger than two with a congenital heart defect. The CDR3 runs from the conserved cysteine through the conserved F or W. The D gene is left open where the match is weak. Clone size, where shown, is once, few, many, or a class for clones that have expanded.

abundance,d_gene,j_gene,v_gene,CDR3nt,CDR3aa
few,NA,TRBJ2-5,TRBV19,TGTGCCAGTAGTATCACTGCTGCTGAAAAGACCCAGTACTTC,CASSITAAEKTQYF
NA,NA,TRBJ1-2,TRBV11-2,TGTGCCAGCAGCCCTCAGGGGAGGGACTATGGCTACACCTTC,CASSPQGRDYGYTF
NA,TRBD1,TRBJ2-7,TRBV5-8,TGTGCCAGCAGCCGGGACAAGGGACAGGGAAGCTCCTACGAGCAGTACTTC,CASSRDKGQGSSYEQYF
NA,NA,TRBJ2-1,TRBV7-2,TGTGCCAGCAGCTTAAGGGGTCGGTGGCGTGAGCAGTTCTTC,CASSLRGRWREQFF
NA,TRBD2,TRBJ2-3,TRBV5-1,TGCGCCAGCAGCTTGTTGACTAGCAGGGCAGATACGCAGTATTTT,CASSLLTSRADTQYF
NA,NA,TRBJ1-2,TRBV6-1,TGTGCCAGCAGTGAAGGGGCAGGGAACTATGGCTACACCTTC,CASSEGAGNYGYTF
NA,NA,TRBJ2-3,TRBV15,TGTGCCACCAGCACCCGGTCGAAGCTAGATGAGGTAGATACGCAGTATTTT,CATSTRSKLDEVDTQYF
NA,NA,TRBJ1-1,TRBV28,TGTGCCAGCAGTTCTACGGATCCGGTCCCCGACAGATTGAACACTGAAGCTTTCTTT,CASSSTDPVPDRLNTEAFF
NA,TRBD1,TRBJ2-7,TRBV6-1,TGTGCCAGCAGAGAAAACAGGGGATACTCCTACGAGCAGTACTTC,CASRENRGYSYEQYF
NA,NA,TRBJ1-5,TRBV5-6,TGTGCCAGCAGCCCACGAGGTTGCAATCAGCCCCAGCATTTT,CASSPRGCNQPQHF
once,NA,TRBJ1-1,TRBV21-1,TGTGCCAGCAGCAAACATGTAGGTGGGTTGGGGCAGAACACTGAAGCTTTCTTT,CASSKHVGGLGQNTEAFF
NA,NA,TRBJ1-2,TRBV5-5,TGTGCCAGCAGCTGGGGGCGGATTAATGACGTCTATGGCTACACCTTC,CASSWGRINDVYGYTF
NA,NA,TRBJ1-5,TRBV6-1,TGTGCCAGCAGTGAATCGCGGGGCACGGGCAATCAGCCCCAGCATTTT,CASSESRGTGNQPQHF
NA,NA,TRBJ1-3,TRBV19,TGTGCCAGTAGTAGGGGGCAGAAGAGTCGGCATCTCTCTGGAAACACCATATATTTT,CASSRGQKSRHLSGNTIYF
NA,NA,TRBJ1-4,TRBV19,TGTGCCAGTAGAGAAGCAAGAGAAGAAAAACTGTTTTTT,CASREAREEKLFF
NA,NA,TRBJ2-7,TRBV5-1,TGCGCCAGCAGCTTGGACCGGGAGTCCTACGAGCAGTACTTC,CASSLDRESYEQYF
NA,NA,TRBJ1-2,TRBV21-1,TGTGCCAGCAGCAAAGAATCGACTGAGAACTATGGCTACACCTTC,CASSKESTENYGYTF
once,NA,TRBJ2-5,TRBV20-1,TGCAGTGCTGTCCAGATAGAGACCCAGTACTTC,CSAVQIETQYF
few,NA,TRBJ1-1,TRBV5-8,TGTGCCAGCAGCTTGCCGAACAGGTTTAATCTTAGCACTGAAGCTTTCTTT,CASSLPNRFNLSTEAFF
once,NA,TRBJ1-3,TRBV5-4,TGTGCCAGCAGCCCCAACCACCTAGGAAACACCATATATTTT,CASSPNHLGNTIYF
NA,NA,TRBJ2-1,TRBV7-9,TGTGCCAGCAGCTTAGGGAGCCTAGAGAGCTCCTACAATGAGCAGTTCTTC,CASSLGSLESSYNEQFF
NA,TRBD1,TRBJ1-4,TRBV6-5,TGTGCCAGCAGTCCGGACAGGGCTTCTAATGAAAAACTGTTTTTT,CASSPDRASNEKLFF
NA,NA,TRBJ2-1,TRBV4-2,TGTGCCAGCAGCCAAGATGCGGGGGCCTCCTACAATGAGCAGTTCTTC,CASSQDAGASYNEQFF
once,TRBD1,TRBJ2-7,TRBV14,TGTGCCAGCAGCCAAGTACCCCGACAGGGGGCCGCCTACGAGCAGTACTTC,CASSQVPRQGAAYEQYF
once,NA,TRBJ1-2,TRBV27,TGTGCCAGCAGTTTCCGCGGTTATGGCTACACCTTC,CASSFRGYGYTF
NA,TRBD1,TRBJ1-2,TRBV19,TGTGCCAGTAGTACCCACCCCCCGACAGGGGGCTCCTATGGCTACACCTTC,CASSTHPPTGGSYGYTF
NA,NA,TRBJ1-2,TRBV14,TGTGCCAGCAGCCAAGTTGTCCGGACAGCTAACTATGGCTACACCTTC,CASSQVVRTANYGYTF
NA,TRBD1,TRBJ2-2,TRBV2,TGTGCCAGCACCTTAGACAGGGAGTACACCGGGGAGCTGTTTTTT,CASTLDREYTGELFF
NA,TRBD2,TRBJ2-7,TRBV29-1,TGCAGCGCGGGAGGACCTCCACCTCTCTACGAGCAGTACTTC,CSAGGPPPLYEQYF
NA,NA,TRBJ1-2,TRBV6-5,TGTGCCAGCAGTTATCAGACTTTAGGGGCTAACTATGGCTACACCTTC,CASSYQTLGANYGYTF
NA,NA,TRBJ1-5,TRBV18,TGTGCCAGCTCCCCAACGGGTGATAGCAATCAGCCCCAGCATTTT,CASSPTGDSNQPQHF
NA,TRBD2,TRBJ2-5,TRBV7-2,TGTGCCAGCAGCTTAACTCCGCTAGCGGGAGACCCGATCCAAGAGACCCAGTACTTC,CASSLTPLAGDPIQETQYF
NA,NA,TRBJ1-5,TRBV10-2,TGCGCCAGCAGTCGGGGGGCCCGTCAGCCCCAGCATTTT,CASSRGARQPQHF
NA,NA,TRBJ1-1,TRBV6-5,TGTGCCAGCAGTTATTCCGGGTCCGGGAACACTGAAGCTTTCTTT,CASSYSGSGNTEAFF
NA,NA,TRBJ1-1,TRBV7-8,TGTGCCAGCAGCTTTACAGGGAAGGACACTGAAGCTTTCTTT,CASSFTGKDTEAFF
NA,TRBD2,TRBJ2-7,TRBV5-1,TGCGCCAGCGCGACTAGCGGGGGGGCCTCGTCGGACGAGCAGTACTTC,CASATSGGASSDEQYF
NA,TRBD1,TRBJ1-1,TRBV9,TGTGCCAGCAGCGTAGTTTCCCCGTGGGGAAGGGGGCCTGAAGCTTTCTTT,CASSVVSPWGRGPEAFF
few,NA,TRBJ1-1,TRBV7-9,TGTGCCAGCAGCTCGAACAAGTATGAAGCTTTCTTT,CASSSNKYEAFF
NA,NA,TRBJ2-3,TRBV9,TGTGCCAGCAGATCCGGGACTGACACATCTAGCACAGATACGCAGTATTTT,CASRSGTDTSSTDTQYF